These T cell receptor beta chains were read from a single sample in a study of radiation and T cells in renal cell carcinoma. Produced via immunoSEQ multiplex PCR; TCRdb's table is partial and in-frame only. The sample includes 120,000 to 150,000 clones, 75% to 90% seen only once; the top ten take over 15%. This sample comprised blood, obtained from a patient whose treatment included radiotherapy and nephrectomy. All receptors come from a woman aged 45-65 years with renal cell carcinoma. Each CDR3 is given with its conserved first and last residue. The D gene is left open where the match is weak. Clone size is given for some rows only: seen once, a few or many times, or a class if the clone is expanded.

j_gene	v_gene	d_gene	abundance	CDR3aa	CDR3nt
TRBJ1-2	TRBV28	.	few	CASSLYGLANYGYTF	TGTGCCAGCAGTTTATACGGGTTGGCTAACTATGGCTACACCTTC
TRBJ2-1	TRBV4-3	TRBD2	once	CASSQVPASGYNEQFF	TGCGCCAGCAGCCAAGTACCGGCTAGCGGGTACAATGAGCAGTTCTTC
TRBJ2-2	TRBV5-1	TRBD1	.	CASSLDRGSTGELFF	TGCGCCAGCAGCTTGGACAGGGGCAGCACCGGGGAGCTGTTTTTT
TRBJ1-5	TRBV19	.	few	CASSILRGNQPQHF	TGTGCCAGTAGTATCTTGCGGGGCAATCAGCCCCAGCATTTT
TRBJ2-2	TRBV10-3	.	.	CAITIGTSLGTGELFF	TGTGCCATCACCATAGGGACATCGTTAGGCACCGGGGAGCTGTTTTTT
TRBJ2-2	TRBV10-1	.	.	CASSAENTGELFF	TGCGCCAGCAGTGCGGAGAACACCGGGGAGCTGTTTTTT
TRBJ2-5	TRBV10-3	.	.	CAISPGTGETQYF	TGTGCCATCAGCCCGGGGACGGGAGAGACCCAGTACTTC
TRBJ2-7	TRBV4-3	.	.	CASSKGRQREQYF	TGCGCCAGCAGCAAAGGGCGTCAGCGCGAGCAGTACTTC
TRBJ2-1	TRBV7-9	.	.	CASTLLDRQSYNEQFF	TGTGCCAGCACCCTACTCGACAGACAATCCTACAATGAGCAGTTCTTC
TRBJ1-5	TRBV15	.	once	CATSREGGSQPQHF	TGTGCCACCAGCAGAGAGGGGGGAAGTCAGCCCCAGCATTTT
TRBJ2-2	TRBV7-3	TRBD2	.	CASSLASGRTGELFF	TGTGCCAGCAGCTTAGCCAGCGGGAGGACCGGGGAGCTGTTTTTT
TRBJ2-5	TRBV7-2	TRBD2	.	CASSLDWGGETQYF	TGTGCCAGCAGCTTAGATTGGGGGGGAGAGACCCAGTACTTC
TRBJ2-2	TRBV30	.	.	CAWRLKGVTGELFF	TGTGCCTGGAGGCTAAAGGGGGTCACCGGGGAGCTGTTTTTT
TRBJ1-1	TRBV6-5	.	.	CASRRQVLNTEAFF	TGTGCCAGCAGGCGACAGGTCCTGAACACTGAAGCTTTCTTT
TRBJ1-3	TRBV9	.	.	CASSDGTNSGNTIYF	TGTGCCAGCAGCGACGGGACTAACTCTGGAAACACCATATATTTT
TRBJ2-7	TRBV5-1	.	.	CASSFGSDTAFLEQYF	TGCGCCAGCAGCTTCGGGTCGGACACCGCTTTCCTGGAGCAGTACTTC
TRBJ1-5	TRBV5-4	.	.	CASSLEGGSQPQHF	TGTGCCAGCAGCTTGGAGGGGGGATCTCAGCCCCAGCATTTT
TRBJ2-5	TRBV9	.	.	CASSVHFGVQETQYF	TGTGCCAGCAGCGTACACTTTGGTGTTCAAGAGACCCAGTACTTC
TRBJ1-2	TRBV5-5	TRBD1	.	CASSSGQGPLYGYTF	TGTGCCAGCAGCAGTGGACAGGGGCCCCTCTATGGCTACACCTTC
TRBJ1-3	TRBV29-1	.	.	CSVTETGNTIYF	TGCAGCGTGACAGAGACCGGAAACACCATATATTTT